Presented here are 4 T cell receptor beta chains from one specimen sequenced in a study of human T cells and chemical hapten exposure (dated by TCRdb to the early 2020s). Reading the label with the study, this specimen's time point is: patch test 1, 2 weeks after DPC sensitization. The treatment or condition label of this sample denotes: therapeutic diphenylcyclopropenone sensitization with weekly scalp DPC. The library was prepared using RACE. Sequenced using a NextSeq 500. TCRdb passed the public sequencing reads through fastp at Q25 and MiXCR, retaining productive beta sequences. Entries are consolidated by CDR3 protein sequence, retaining the most common genes and DNA. This sample is represented by some 180,000 distinct CDR3 sequences; 20% to 25% of them were singletons. About 6.7% of the sample is in the top ten clones. The starting material was whole blood, obtained in connection with sensitization to the hapten diphenylcyclopropenone (DPC). The receptors originated from a woman in her forties or fifties with alopecia areata. Some clones in this sample may be carry-over from other donors' samples.

J is TRBJ2-7 and V is TRBV28, with D possibly being TRBD1 (5 bases). Germline V gene sequence: CDR1 MDHEN, CDR2 SYDVKM. The CDR3 covers 16 residues. The V and J ends lost 6 bases and 4 bases respectively, with 22 bases between them. CDR3 protein: CASSRWELDIGYEQYF. In DNA form, the CDR3 reads TGTGCCAGCAGCCGCTGGGAACTGGACATAGGGTACGAGCAGTACTTC.

The V call is TRBV5-8, the J call TRBJ2-1; D is perhaps TRBD2 (5 bases). The ends were cut back, 0 bases at V and 9 bases at J, with 13 bases in the middle. This CDR3 spans 14 amino acids. The germline V gene encodes CDR1 SGHTS and CDR2 YDEGEE. The CDR3 region is CASSLDGEWGEQFF. The DNA for the CDR3 is TGTGCCAGCAGCTTGGACGGGGAATGGGGTGAGCAGTTCTTC.

The CDR3 nucleotides are TGCGCCAGCAGCTTTGATGGACAGGGGATAGGAGATGAGCAGTTCTTC. Its protein product is CASSFDGQGIGDEQFF. The genes are TRBV5-1 and TRBJ2-1; 9 bases are shared with TRBD1. The CDR3 loop spans 16 amino acids. Germline assignment: CDR1 SGHRS and CDR2 YFSETQ. The trim removed 2 bases at V and 8 bases at J, leaving 11 bases unmatched.

The chain is built from TRBV20-1 and TRBJ2-7; perhaps TRBD2 as D (6 bases). CDR3 length equals 14 residues. The V end was cut by 4 bases, the J end by 7 bases, with 20 bases between. The V gene's germline CDR1 is DFQATT and CDR2 SNEGSKA (reference sequence). The CDR3 spells CSATWDFKSGEQYF. For the CDR3, the DNA is TGCAGTGCTACGTGGGACTTTAAGAGCGGGGAGCAGTACTTC.